This is a list of T cell receptor beta chains from one sample in a study of shared clonotypes between healthy human individuals. Data came from immunoSEQ multiplex PCR; TCRdb stores just in-frame clones and leaves some out. This sample carries roughly 2,500,000 clones, more than 85% of them seen once, and the ten largest clones take about 0.38%. Sequenced input: naive CD4+ T cells from PBMCs. The receptors stem from a man younger than 35 in good health. Some clones in this sample may be carry-over from other donors' samples. CDR3s include the opening cysteine and the closing phenylalanine or tryptophan. A D gene is named only where the DNA matches it firmly. A clone size is listed for some rows: how often the clone was seen (once, few, many), or a class if it is expanded.

CDR3aa | CDR3nt | d_gene | abundance | j_gene | v_gene
CASKRDRVTDTQYF | TGTGCCAGCAAAAGGGACAGGGTGACAGATACGCAGTATTTT | TRBD1 | . | TRBJ2-3 | TRBV6-5
CASSFVQAPSGYTF | TGTGCCAGCAGTTTCGTCCAGGCCCCTAGTGGCTACACCTTC | . | . | TRBJ1-2 | TRBV27
CASSSPPGTRNTEAFF | TGTGCCAGCAGCTCCCCCCCCGGGACTCGGAACACTGAAGCTTTCTTT | . | . | TRBJ1-1 | TRBV21-1
CASSKNSGGELFF | TGTGCCAGCAGCAAAAATAGCGGCGGGGAGCTGTTTTTT | . | . | TRBJ2-2 | TRBV7-2
CASSYGVNTGELFF | TGTGCCAGCAGTTACGGGGTCAACACCGGGGAGCTGTTTTTT | . | . | TRBJ2-2 | TRBV6-5
CASSQDSPSGRWYEQYF | TGCGCCAGCAGCCAAGATTCGCCATCCGGGAGATGGTACGAGCAGTACTTC | . | . | TRBJ2-7 | TRBV4-3
CATGVVRTF | TGTGCCACGGGGGTGGTTCGCACCTTC | . | few | TRBJ1-2 | TRBV28
CASSFSGQGGGYTF | TGTGCCAGCAGCTTCAGCGGCCAAGGAGGGGGCTACACCTTC | . | . | TRBJ1-2 | TRBV11-2
CASSQGGVRGLNEQFF | TGCGCCAGCAGCCAGGGCGGGGTTCGGGGCCTAAATGAGCAGTTCTTC | . | . | TRBJ2-1 | TRBV4-1
CASSLYPPGIKQNEQFF | TGCGCCAGCAGCTTGTATCCCCCAGGGATTAAGCAGAATGAGCAGTTCTTC | . | . | TRBJ2-1 | TRBV5-1
CARARGGYTF | TGTGCCCGTGCTCGGGGAGGCTACACCTTC | . | . | TRBJ1-2 | TRBV27
CASSLDTHYGYTF | TGTGCCAGCAGCTTGGACACCCACTATGGCTACACCTTC | . | . | TRBJ1-2 | TRBV7-3
CASSLERGMRGNTIYF | TGTGCCAGCAGCCTAGAGAGAGGGATGCGCGGAAACACCATATATTTT | . | . | TRBJ1-3 | TRBV7-8
CASSPWGTTDTQYF | TGTGCCAGCAGCCCTTGGGGGACCACAGATACGCAGTATTTT | . | . | TRBJ2-3 | TRBV9
CASSLGPIWVGGMVTGELFF | TGCGCCAGCAGCCTAGGGCCCATTTGGGTGGGCGGGATGGTGACCGGGGAGCTGTTTTTT | . | . | TRBJ2-2 | TRBV5-1
CASSLIQGGGANVLTF | TGTGCCAGCAGCTTGATCCAGGGTGGTGGGGCCAACGTCCTGACTTTC | . | . | TRBJ2-6 | TRBV7-9
CAISSGAGELFF | TGTGCCATCAGTTCGGGGGCCGGGGAGCTGTTTTTT | . | . | TRBJ2-2 | TRBV10-3
CASSHRPSGRGIQETQYF | TGTGCCAGCAGCCACAGGCCTAGCGGGAGGGGAATTCAAGAGACCCAGTACTTC | TRBD2 | once | TRBJ2-5 | TRBV9
CASSPWTATNEKLFF | TGTGCCAGCAGCCCCTGGACAGCAACTAATGAAAAACTGTTTTTT | . | . | TRBJ1-4 | TRBV7-2
CASSEQGWETQYF | TGTGCCAGCTCGGAACAGGGATGGGAGACCCAGTACTTC | . | . | TRBJ2-5 | TRBV18
CASTLQPASRYNEQFF | TGTGCCAGCACCCTACAACCCGCTAGCAGGTACAATGAGCAGTTCTTC | . | once | TRBJ2-1 | TRBV7-3
CASSLDNNEQFF | TGTGCCAGCAGCTTGGACAACAATGAGCAGTTCTTC | . | . | TRBJ2-1 | TRBV5-4
CSCRLSGLNTEAFF | TGCAGCTGTCGTTTGTCGGGACTGAACACTGAAGCTTTCTTT | . | . | TRBJ1-1 | TRBV29-1
CASSTWTANTGELFF | TGTGCCAGCAGCACGTGGACAGCGAACACCGGGGAGCTGTTTTTT | . | . | TRBJ2-2 | TRBV9
CATTTGKGPDTQYF | TGTGCCACTACCACCGGGAAGGGGCCAGATACGCAGTATTTT | . | . | TRBJ2-3 | TRBV18
CASSPDRNYGYTF | TGTGCCAGCAGTCCGGACAGGAACTATGGCTACACCTTC | TRBD1 | . | TRBJ1-2 | TRBV28
CAWKGGGNEKLFF | TGTGCCTGGAAAGGTGGCGGAAATGAAAAACTGTTTTTT | . | . | TRBJ1-4 | TRBV30
CASSAGQGHTDTQYF | TGCGCCAGCAGCGCGGGACAGGGGCACACGGATACGCAGTATTTT | TRBD1 | . | TRBJ2-3 | TRBV5-1
CAWSVTPAEKLFF | TGTGCCTGGAGTGTAACCCCCGCGGAAAAACTGTTTTTT | . | few | TRBJ1-4 | TRBV30
CAWRQGSPEQYF | TGTGCCTGGAGACAGGGATCCCCAGAGCAGTACTTC | . | . | TRBJ2-7 | TRBV30
CASSLKAVSGNTIYF | TGTGCCAGCAGCTTGAAGGCCGTCTCTGGAAACACCATATATTTT | . | . | TRBJ1-3 | TRBV5-6
CASSAGPGTRELFF | TGTGCCAGCAGCGCCGGACCGGGAACCCGGGAGCTGTTTTTT | . | . | TRBJ2-2 | TRBV7-9
CSVGGPEAGYEQFF | TGCAGCGTCGGAGGTCCGGAGGCCGGCTATGAGCAGTTCTTC | . | . | TRBJ2-1 | TRBV29-1
CASSVTGTGTGEQYF | TGTGCCAGCAGCGTAACCGGGACAGGGACAGGCGAGCAGTACTTC | TRBD1 | . | TRBJ2-7 | TRBV9
CASSQGAGREQYF | TGCGCCAGCAGCCAAGGAGCAGGAAGGGAGCAGTACTTC | . | . | TRBJ2-7 | TRBV4-1
CASSLVSDHTYEQYF | TGCGCCAGCAGCTTGGTTTCCGATCATACCTACGAGCAGTACTTC | . | . | TRBJ2-7 | TRBV5-1
CASSSAGTGFYEQYF | TGTGCCAGCAGCTCCGCCGGGACAGGCTTTTACGAGCAGTACTTC | TRBD1 | once | TRBJ2-7 | TRBV5-6
CASSTLRGPGPDTQYF | TGTGCCAGTAGCACCCTTCGGGGGCCGGGGCCAGATACGCAGTATTTT | . | . | TRBJ2-3 | TRBV19
CASSLHRGRGANVLTF | TGTGCCAGCAGCTTACACAGGGGGCGTGGGGCCAACGTCCTGACTTTC | TRBD1 | . | TRBJ2-6 | TRBV7-2
CASSLSRPSLYEQYF | TGTGCCAGCAGCTTATCTAGGCCCTCCCTATACGAGCAGTACTTC | . | . | TRBJ2-7 | TRBV11-1
CASARGEYEQYF | TGTGCCAGCGCCCGAGGGGAGTACGAGCAGTACTTC | . | . | TRBJ2-7 | TRBV5-5
CASSLAPSGMGQPQHF | TGCGCCAGCAGCTTGGCCCCCTCAGGGATGGGTCAGCCCCAGCATTTT | . | . | TRBJ1-5 | TRBV5-1